This T cell receptor (beta chain) appears in the sequencing data of a study of T cell responses to AZD1222 COVID-19 vaccine (dated by TCRdb to the early 2020s). Some background on the complete study: AZD1222 recipients whose second dose came at about 4 weeks and those whose second dose came at about 12 weeks were combined into one group, since spike-specific TCR depth and breadth did not differ between the two schedules. A total of 240 or so trial participants underwent TCR sequencing, of whom about 210 had received two doses of AZD1222 and approximately 25 had received two doses of the MenACWY control vaccine. Trial participants were enrolled by age into 18-55, 56-69 and 70-plus year subgroups, with roughly 150, 30 and 60 TCR-sequenced participants respectively.

Concerning this clone: Its antigen is currently not known. Per-base qualities were not stored, and no clone one base away is much larger.

Overall study results and their limits: The vaccine-associated CD4 TCRs covered the entire spike protein, and the dominant responses fell in regions 160-218 and 743-854. Spike-specific TCR breadth and depth rose significantly after two AZD1222 doses compared with day 0 and with MenACWY recipients. Most participants were white British and females outnumbered males, and the authors suggested that clonal diversity may have been underestimated. Reportedly, almost half of the unique spike-specific TCRs recognized epitopes lying outside the regions that are mutated in the B.1.351 and B.1.1.7 variants. Because no samples from the day 14 peak response were available, repertoires could be characterized only after the peak T cell response. The 56-69-year group was small, and its depth increase did not reach significance, likely because of low power. Conclusions about previously exposed vaccinees are limited, since just five or six AZD1222 recipients were seropositive for SARS-CoV-2 at baseline.

The CDR3 regions of human TCRbeta chains were analyzed by immunosequencing. In the original analysis: TCRs in the repertoires were matched against a reference library of SARS-CoV-2-specific TCRs that had been generated with the MIRA antigen-specificity platform. Breadth meant the fraction of unique TCRs that were SARS-CoV-2-associated, whereas depth meant the fraction of total T cells that were SARS-CoV-2-associated. Using the MIRA data, every spike-specific TCR was mapped to the spike region that the TCR reacted to and assigned to either a CD4 or a CD8 class. Log10-transformed breadth and depth values were compared by one-way ANOVA with Sidak's multiple comparisons tests. Sourced from immuneACCESS, this table was stored by TCRdb with only in-frame sequences that have V and J called. A share of the clones is absent; for the studies checked, an unresolved V gene accounts for under half, and the remainder has no known explanation. Clonal size and the V and J genes are those of that table, whereas D and trimming came from the DNA. The sample yields about 94,000 clones; roughly 89% were counted once. The ten top clones hold almost 8.5% of the sample.

The junction shows trimming of 7 bases on V and 5 bases on J, plus 8 bases between the germline ends. The germline V gene yields SGHVS for CDR1 and FNYEAQ for CDR2. The CDR3, from cysteine to phenylalanine, totals 11 residues. Only the CDR3 part of the read is kept: 33 bases, read in frame from the first base. In the paper's terms, the time point label means: baseline before first vaccination. Vaccinee samples came from UK trials COV001 and COV002, including a single-blind randomized controlled phase 2/3 trial of AZD1222 (ChAdOx1 nCoV-19) in healthy adults. For TCRbeta chain sequencing, PBMC samples from trial participants were taken at day 0 and at day 28 after the second dose.

The clonotype was recovered from an adult in good health. The sequencing here drew on peripheral blood, taken on day 0 of AZD1222 vaccination. The sequence links TRBV7-6 to TRBJ1-1; the D gene is not confidently resolved. At the DNA level, the sequence is TGTGCCAGCACCGTCGGAACTGAAGCTTTCTTT. It translates as CASTVGTEAFF.